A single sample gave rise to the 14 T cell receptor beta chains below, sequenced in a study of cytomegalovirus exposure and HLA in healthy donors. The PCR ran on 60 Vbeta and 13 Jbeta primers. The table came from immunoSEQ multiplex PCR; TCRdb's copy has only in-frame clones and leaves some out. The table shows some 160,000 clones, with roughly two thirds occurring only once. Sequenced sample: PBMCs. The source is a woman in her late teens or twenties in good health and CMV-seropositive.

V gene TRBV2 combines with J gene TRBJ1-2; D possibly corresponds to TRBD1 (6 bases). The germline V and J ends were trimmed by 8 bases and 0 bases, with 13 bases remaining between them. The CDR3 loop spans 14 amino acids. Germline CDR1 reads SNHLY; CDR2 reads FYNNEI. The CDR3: CASPSGQPNYGYTF. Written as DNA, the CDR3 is TGTGCCAGCCCTTCCGGACAGCCTAACTATGGCTACACCTTC.

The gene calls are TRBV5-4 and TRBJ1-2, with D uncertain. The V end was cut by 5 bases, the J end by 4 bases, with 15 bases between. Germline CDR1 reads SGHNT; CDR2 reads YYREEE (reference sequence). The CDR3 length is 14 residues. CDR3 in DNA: TGTGCCAGCAGTTTCCCAGGAGAGGGCTATGGCTACACCTTC. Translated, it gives CASSFPGEGYGYTF. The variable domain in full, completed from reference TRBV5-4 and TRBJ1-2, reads ETGVTQSPTHLIKTRGQQVTLRCSSQSGHNTVSWYQQALGQGPQFIFQYYREEENGRGNFPPRFSGLQFPNYSSELNVNALELDDSALYLCASSFPGEGYGYTFGSGTRLTVV.

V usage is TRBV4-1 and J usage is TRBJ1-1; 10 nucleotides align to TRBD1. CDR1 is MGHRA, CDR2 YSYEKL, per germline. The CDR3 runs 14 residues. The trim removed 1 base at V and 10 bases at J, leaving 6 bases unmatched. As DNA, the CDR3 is TGCGCCAGCAGCCAAGCTGGGACAGGGGAACTAGCTTTCTTT. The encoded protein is CASSQAGTGELAFF.

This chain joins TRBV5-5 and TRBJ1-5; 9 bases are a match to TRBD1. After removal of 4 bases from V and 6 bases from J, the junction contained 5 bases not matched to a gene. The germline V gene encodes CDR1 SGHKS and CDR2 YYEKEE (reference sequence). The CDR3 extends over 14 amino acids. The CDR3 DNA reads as TGTGCCAGCAGCCGACAGGGGGAAGGTCAGCCCCAGCATTTT. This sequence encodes CASSRQGEGQPQHF.

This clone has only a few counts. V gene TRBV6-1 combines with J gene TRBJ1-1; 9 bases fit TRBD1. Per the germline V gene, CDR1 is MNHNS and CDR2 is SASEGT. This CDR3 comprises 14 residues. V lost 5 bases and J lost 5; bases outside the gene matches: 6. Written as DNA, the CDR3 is TGTGCCAGCAGTCCGGGACAGGGCAGGACTGAAGCTTTCTTT. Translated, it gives CASSPGQGRTEAFF.

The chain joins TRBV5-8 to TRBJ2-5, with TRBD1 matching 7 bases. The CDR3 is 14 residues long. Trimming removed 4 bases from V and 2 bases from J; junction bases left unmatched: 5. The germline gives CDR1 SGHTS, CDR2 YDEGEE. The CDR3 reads CASSLMTGQETQYF. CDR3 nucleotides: TGTGCCAGCAGCCTGATGACAGGGCAAGAGACCCAGTACTTC.

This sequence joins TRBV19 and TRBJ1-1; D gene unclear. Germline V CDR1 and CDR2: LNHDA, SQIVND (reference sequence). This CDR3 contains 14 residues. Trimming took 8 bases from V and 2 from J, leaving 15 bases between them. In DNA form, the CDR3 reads TGTGCCAGTCCGCCCCCGGGAAGAAACACTGAAGCTTTCTTT. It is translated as CASPPPGRNTEAFF.

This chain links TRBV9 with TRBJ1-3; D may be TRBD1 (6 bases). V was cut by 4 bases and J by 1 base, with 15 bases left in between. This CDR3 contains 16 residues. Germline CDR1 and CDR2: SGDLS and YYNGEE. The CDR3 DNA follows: TGTGCCAGCAGCATCCTGGGGGGGCGATCTGGAAACACCATATATTTT. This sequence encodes CASSILGGRSGNTIYF.

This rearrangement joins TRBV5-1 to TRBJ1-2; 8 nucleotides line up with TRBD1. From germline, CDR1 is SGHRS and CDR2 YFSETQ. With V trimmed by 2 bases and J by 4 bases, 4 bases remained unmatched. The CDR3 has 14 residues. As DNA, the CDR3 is TGCGCCAGCAGCTTAGGGACAGGCTCCTATGGCTACACCTTC. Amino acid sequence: CASSLGTGSYGYTF.

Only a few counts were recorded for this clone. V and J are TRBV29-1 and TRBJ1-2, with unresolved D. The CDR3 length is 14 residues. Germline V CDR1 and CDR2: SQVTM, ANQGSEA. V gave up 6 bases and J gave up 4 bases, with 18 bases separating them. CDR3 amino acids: CSVQAEETSYGYTF. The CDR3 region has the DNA TGCAGCGTCCAGGCGGAGGAGACATCCTATGGCTACACCTTC.

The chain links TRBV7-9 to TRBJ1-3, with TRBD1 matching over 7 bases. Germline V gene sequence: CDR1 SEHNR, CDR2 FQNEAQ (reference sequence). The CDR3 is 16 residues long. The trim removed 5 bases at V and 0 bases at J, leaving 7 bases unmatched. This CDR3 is CASSLDRASSGNTIYF. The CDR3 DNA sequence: TGTGCCAGCAGCCTCGACAGGGCCAGCTCTGGAAACACCATATATTTT.

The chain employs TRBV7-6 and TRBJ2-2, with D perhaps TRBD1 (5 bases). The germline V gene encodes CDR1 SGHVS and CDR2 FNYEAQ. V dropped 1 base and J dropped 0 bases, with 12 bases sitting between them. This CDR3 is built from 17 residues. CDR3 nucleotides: TGTGCCAGCAGCTTAGGTTTGAGGACATCGAACACCGGGGAGCTGTTTTTT. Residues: CASSLGLRTSNTGELFF. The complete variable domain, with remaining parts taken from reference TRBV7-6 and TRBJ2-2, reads GAGVSQSPRYKVTKRGQDVALRCDPISGHVSLYWYRQALGQGPEFLTYFNYEAQQDKSGLPNDRFSAERPEGSISTLTIQRTEQRDSAMYRCASSLGLRTSNTGELFFGEGSRLTVL.

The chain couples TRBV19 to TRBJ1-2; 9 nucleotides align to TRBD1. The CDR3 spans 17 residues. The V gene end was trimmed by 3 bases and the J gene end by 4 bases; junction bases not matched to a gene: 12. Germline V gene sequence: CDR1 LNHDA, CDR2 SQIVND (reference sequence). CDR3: CASSIGTGSIYGYGYTF. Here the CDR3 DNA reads TGTGCCAGTAGTATCGGGACAGGGAGCATTTATGGCTATGGCTACACCTTC.

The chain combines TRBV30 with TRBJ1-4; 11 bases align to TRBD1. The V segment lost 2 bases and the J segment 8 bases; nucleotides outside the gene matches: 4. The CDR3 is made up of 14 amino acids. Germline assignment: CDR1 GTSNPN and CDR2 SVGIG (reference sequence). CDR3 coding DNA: TGTGCCTGGAGTACGGACAGGGGGCTGGAAAAACTGTTTTTT. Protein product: CAWSTDRGLEKLFF.